This is a list of T cell receptor beta chains from one sample in a study of long-term antiretroviral therapy in people with HIV. Data came from immunoSEQ multiplex PCR; TCRdb stores just in-frame clones and leaves some out. The data contain approximately 12,000 clones, approximately 90% of them singletons. The sequencing used unsorted PBMCs, collected 0.2 years before starting antiretroviral therapy. The origin of the receptors is a woman between 40 and 50 years old with HIV. Each CDR3 is given with its conserved first and last residue. The D gene is left open where the match is weak. A row's size may be missing; if present it is once, few, many or a size class.

clone_size	j_call	d_call	v_call	cdr3_nt	cdr3_aa
.	TRBJ1-2	.	TRBV5-1	TGCGCCAGCAGCTTGGGCAGGTCCGATAACTATGGCTACACCTTC	CASSLGRSDNYGYTF
.	TRBJ2-7	.	TRBV9	TGTGCCAGCAGTCGAGGACAGTCTCCCGTAGGCGAGCAGTACTTC	CASSRGQSPVGEQYF
few	TRBJ1-1	.	TRBV6-6	TGTGCCAGCAGTTACTCGTCGGGTGAAGCTTTCTTT	CASSYSSGEAFF
.	TRBJ1-2	.	TRBV5-1	TGCGCCAGCAGCTGGGACAAGGCCTATGGCTACACCTTC	CASSWDKAYGYTF
once	TRBJ1-2	.	TRBV6-1	TGTGCCAGCACCGAGACCGTTAACTATGGCTACACCTTC	CASTETVNYGYTF
.	TRBJ1-3	TRBD1	TRBV18	TGTGCCAGCTCACCGGGGACAGGGGTTAAAGACTCTGGAAACACCATATATTTT	CASSPGTGVKDSGNTIYF
.	TRBJ2-1	TRBD1	TRBV14	TGTGCCAGCAGCCAAGATTGGGACAGGGGAAATGAGCAGTTCTTC	CASSQDWDRGNEQFF
.	TRBJ2-5	TRBD2	TRBV27	TGTGCCAGCAGCCGACGGGAGGGGGAGACCCAGTACTTC	CASSRREGETQYF
.	TRBJ1-2	.	TRBV6-5	TGTGCCACCTACTTCCAGGCTCCCAACTATGGCTACACCTTC	CATYFQAPNYGYTF
.	TRBJ1-6	.	TRBV7-8	TGTGCCAGCAGCTTAAACTCCTATAATTCACCCCTCCACTTT	CASSLNSYNSPLHF
.	TRBJ1-3	.	TRBV18	TGTGCCAGCTCACCAGAGGCTAGGCCCGCCTCTGGAAACACCATATATTTT	CASSPEARPASGNTIYF